This T cell receptor (beta chain) was recorded in a study of blood T cell repertoires in COVID-19. Overall study context: Specimens from acute and convalescent COVID-19 originated in the United States, Italy and Spain.

Germline V gene sequence: CDR1 MDHEN, CDR2 SYDVKM. The CDR3 contains 16 residues. Trimming took off 0 bases at V and 2 bases at J, with 11 bases between the two ends. The protocol was immunoSEQ multiplex PCR, while the TCRdb copy is restricted to in-frame clones and leaves out a portion. The data contain about 68,000 clones, approximately 93% of them singletons. In Seattle, patients joined the study during active infection and were tracked longitudinally. J is TRBJ1-3 and V is TRBV28, with a possible D match to TRBD1 (6 bases). This receptor was obtained from a man aged 50-60 years with COVID-19, enrolled during active disease. The source material was peripheral blood. The CDR3 DNA is TGTGCCAGCAGTTTATGGGAAGGGGGAACTGGAAACACCATATATTTT. Amino acids: CASSLWEGGTGNTIYF.